Listed here is a single T cell receptor beta chain. These data are taken from a study of T cell changes during pregnancy in multiple sclerosis. Germline V CDR1 and CDR2: SGHDT, YYEEEE. Deletions cut 4 bases from V and 5 bases from J, with 18 bases between. The CDR3 has 15 amino acids. Clones were sequenced by immunoSEQ multiplex PCR, and TCRdb holds only the in-frame ones, with some missing. The table records about 80,000 clones, around nine tenths of them present only once. The chain joins TRBV5-6 to TRBJ1-2; D might be TRBD1 (5 bases). The sequencing here drew on peripheral blood, taken before pregnancy. The receptor was derived from a female donor with multiple sclerosis, enrolled in a pregnancy study. The CDR3 DNA follows: TGTGCCAGCAGCCTCCCCCCGGGGGATAAATATGGCTACACCTTC. It specifies CASSLPPGDKYGYTF.